Shown below are 2 T cell receptor beta chains from a single sample sequenced in a study of cytomegalovirus exposure and HLA in healthy donors. Vbeta (60) and Jbeta (13) primers were used in the PCR. Data came from immunoSEQ multiplex PCR; TCRdb stores just in-frame clones and leaves some out. This table has over 200,000 clones, roughly 87% appearing once. The sequenced sample consisted of PBMCs. These receptors were collected from a woman aged 40 to 50 in good health and CMV-seropositive.

V gene TRBV29-1 combines with J gene TRBJ2-7; TRBD2 might be the D (5 bases). In germline, CDR1 is SQVTM, CDR2 ANQGSEA. This CDR3 region has 14 residues. V dropped 6 bases and J dropped 0 bases, with 15 bases sitting between them. CDR3 DNA: TGCAGCGTCGAGACGGGGATGGGCTCCTACGAGCAGTACTTC. This sequence encodes CSVETGMGSYEQYF.

This clone was observed a few times. The V call is TRBV19, the J call TRBJ1-1, with D possibly TRBD1 on 5 matching bases. Looked up from germline, CDR1 is LNHDA and CDR2 is SQIVND (reference sequence). The CDR3 contains 14 residues. Trimming took 8 bases from V and 6 from J, leaving 19 bases between them. Written as DNA, the CDR3 is TGTGCCAGTCCTACCGACGGGGGGTTCGCTGAAGCTTTCTTT. Amino acids: CASPTDGGFAEAFF.